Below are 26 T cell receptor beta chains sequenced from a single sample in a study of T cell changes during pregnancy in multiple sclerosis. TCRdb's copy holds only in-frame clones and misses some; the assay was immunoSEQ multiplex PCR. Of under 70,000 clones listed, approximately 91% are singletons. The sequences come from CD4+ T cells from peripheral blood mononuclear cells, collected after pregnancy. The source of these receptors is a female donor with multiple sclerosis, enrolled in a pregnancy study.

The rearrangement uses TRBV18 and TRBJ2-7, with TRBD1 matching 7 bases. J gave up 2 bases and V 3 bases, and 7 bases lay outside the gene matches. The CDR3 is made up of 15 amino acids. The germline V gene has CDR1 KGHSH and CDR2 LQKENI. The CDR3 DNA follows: TGTGCCAGCTCACCTTCGAACAGGGGCACCTACGAGCAGTACTTC. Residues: CASSPSNRGTYEQYF.

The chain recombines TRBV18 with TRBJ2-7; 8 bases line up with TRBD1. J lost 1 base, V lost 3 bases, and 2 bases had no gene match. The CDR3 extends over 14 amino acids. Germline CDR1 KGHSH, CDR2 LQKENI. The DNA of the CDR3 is TGTGCCAGCTCACCGGGACAGGCTTCCTACGAGCAGTACTTC. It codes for CASSPGQASYEQYF.

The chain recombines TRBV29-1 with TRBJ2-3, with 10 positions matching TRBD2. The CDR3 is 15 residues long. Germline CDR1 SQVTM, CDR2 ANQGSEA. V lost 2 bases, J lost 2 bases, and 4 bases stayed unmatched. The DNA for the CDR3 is TGCAGCGTTGAACTAGCGGGGGTCATCACAGATACGCAGTATTTT. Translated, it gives CSVELAGVITDTQYF.

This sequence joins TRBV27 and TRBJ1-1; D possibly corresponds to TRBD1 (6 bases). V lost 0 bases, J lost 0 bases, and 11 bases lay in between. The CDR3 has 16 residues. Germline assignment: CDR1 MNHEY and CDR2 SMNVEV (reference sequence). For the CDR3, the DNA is TGTGCCAGCAGTTTATCGTGGGGGCTAATGAACACTGAAGCTTTCTTT. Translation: CASSLSWGLMNTEAFF.

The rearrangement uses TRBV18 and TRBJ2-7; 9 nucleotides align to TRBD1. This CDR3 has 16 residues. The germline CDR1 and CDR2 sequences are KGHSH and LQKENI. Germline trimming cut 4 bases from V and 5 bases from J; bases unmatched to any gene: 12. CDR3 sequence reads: CASSRTRGQGTNEQYF. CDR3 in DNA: TGTGCCAGCTCACGTACCAGGGGACAGGGTACCAACGAGCAGTACTTC.

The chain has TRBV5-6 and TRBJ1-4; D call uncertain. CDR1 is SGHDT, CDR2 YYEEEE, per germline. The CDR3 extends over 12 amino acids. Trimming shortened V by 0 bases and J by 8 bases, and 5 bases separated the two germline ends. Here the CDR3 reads CASSLVGEKLFF. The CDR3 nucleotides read TGTGCCAGCAGCTTGGTCGGGGAAAAACTGTTTTTT.

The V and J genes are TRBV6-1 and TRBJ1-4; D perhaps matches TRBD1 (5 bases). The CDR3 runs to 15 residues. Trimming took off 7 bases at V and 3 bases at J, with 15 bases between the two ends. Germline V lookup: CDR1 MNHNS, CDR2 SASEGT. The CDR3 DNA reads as TGTGCCAGCAAAGATTCAGGGTTGGCTAATGAAAAACTGTTTTTT. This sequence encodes CASKDSGLANEKLFF.

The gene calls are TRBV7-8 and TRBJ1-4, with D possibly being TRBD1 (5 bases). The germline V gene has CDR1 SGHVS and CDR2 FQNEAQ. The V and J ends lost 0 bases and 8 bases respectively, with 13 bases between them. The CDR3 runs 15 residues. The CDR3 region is CASSLAQGAWEKLFF. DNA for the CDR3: TGTGCCAGCAGCTTAGCGCAAGGGGCGTGGGAAAAACTGTTTTTT. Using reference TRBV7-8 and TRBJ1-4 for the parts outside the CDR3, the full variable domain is GAGVSQSPRYKVAKRGQDVALRCDPISGHVSLFWYQQALGQGPEFLTYFQNEAQLDKSGLPSDRFFAERPEGSVSTLKIQRTQQEDSAVYLCASSLAQGAWEKLFFGSGTQLSVL.

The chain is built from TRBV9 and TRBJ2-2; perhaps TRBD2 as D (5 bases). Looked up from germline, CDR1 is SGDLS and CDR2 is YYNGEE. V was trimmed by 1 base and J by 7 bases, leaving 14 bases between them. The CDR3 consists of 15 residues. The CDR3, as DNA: TGTGCCAGCAGCGTAACGGGGAATGCAGGCGGGGAGCTGTTTTTT. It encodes CASSVTGNAGGELFF.

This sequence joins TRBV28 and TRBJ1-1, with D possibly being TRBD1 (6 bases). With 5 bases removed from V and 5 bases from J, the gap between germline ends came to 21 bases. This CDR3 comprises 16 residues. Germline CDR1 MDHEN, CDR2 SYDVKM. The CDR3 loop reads CASSPWMGAGVTEAFF. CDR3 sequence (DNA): TGTGCCAGCAGTCCCTGGATGGGGGCGGGGGTTACTGAAGCTTTCTTT.

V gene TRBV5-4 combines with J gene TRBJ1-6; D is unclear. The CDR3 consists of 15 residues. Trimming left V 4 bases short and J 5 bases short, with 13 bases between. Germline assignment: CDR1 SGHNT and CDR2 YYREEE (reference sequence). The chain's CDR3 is CASSLAGANNSPLHF. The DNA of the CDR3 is TGTGCCAGCAGCCTAGCTGGAGCTAATAATTCACCCCTCCACTTT.

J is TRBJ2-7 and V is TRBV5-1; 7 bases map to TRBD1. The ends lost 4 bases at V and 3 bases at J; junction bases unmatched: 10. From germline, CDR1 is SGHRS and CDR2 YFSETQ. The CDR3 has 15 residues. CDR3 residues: CASSPRGPAGYEQYF. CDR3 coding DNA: TGCGCCAGCAGCCCAAGGGGGCCGGCGGGCTACGAGCAGTACTTC. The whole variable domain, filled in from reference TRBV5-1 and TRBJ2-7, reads KAGVTQTPRYLIKTRGQQVTLSCSPISGHRSVSWYQQTPGQGLQFLFEYFSETQRNKGNFPGRFSGRQFSNSRSEMNVSTLELGDSALYLCASSPRGPAGYEQYFGPGTRLTVT.

The DNA of the CDR3 is TGTGCCAGTCGGGGTGGGAGCACCGGGGAGCTGTTTTTT. It is translated as CASRGGSTGELFF. The V and J genes are TRBV9 and TRBJ2-2; a possible D gene is TRBD2 (5 bases). Germline CDR1 is SGDLS and CDR2 is YYNGEE. The CDR3 spans 13 residues. V lost 8 bases and J lost 4, with 12 bases in between.

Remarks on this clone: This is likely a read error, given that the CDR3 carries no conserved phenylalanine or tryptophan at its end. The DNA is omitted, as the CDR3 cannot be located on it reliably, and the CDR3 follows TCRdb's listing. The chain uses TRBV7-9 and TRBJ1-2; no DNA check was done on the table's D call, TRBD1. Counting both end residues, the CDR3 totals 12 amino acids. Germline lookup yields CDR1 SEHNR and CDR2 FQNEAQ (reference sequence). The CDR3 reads CASSRGPKLLDI.

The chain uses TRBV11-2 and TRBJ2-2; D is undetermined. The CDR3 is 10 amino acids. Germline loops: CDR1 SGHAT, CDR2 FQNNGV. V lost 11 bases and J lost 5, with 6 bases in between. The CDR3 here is CACSTGELFF. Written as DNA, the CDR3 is TGTGCCTGTTCTACCGGGGAGCTGTTTTTT.

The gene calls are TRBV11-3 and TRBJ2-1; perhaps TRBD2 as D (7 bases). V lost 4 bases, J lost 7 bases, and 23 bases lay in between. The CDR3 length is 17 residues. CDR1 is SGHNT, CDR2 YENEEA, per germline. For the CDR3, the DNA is TGTGCCAGCAGCTCCCAAGCGCTTGGGGGGGCCGAGAATGAGCAGTTCTTC. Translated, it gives CASSSQALGGAENEQFF.

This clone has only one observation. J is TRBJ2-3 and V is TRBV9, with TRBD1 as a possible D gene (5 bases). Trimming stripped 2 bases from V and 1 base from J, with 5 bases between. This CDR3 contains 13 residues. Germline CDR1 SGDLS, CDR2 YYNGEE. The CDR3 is CASSVGRTDTQYF. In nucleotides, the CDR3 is TGTGCCAGCAGCGTGGGGCGCACAGATACGCAGTATTTT.

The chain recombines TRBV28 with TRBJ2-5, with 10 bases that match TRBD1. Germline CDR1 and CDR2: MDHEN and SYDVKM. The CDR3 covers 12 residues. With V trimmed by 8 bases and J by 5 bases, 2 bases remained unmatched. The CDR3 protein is CASAGQGETQYF. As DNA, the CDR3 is TGTGCCAGCGCGGGACAGGGGGAGACCCAGTACTTC.

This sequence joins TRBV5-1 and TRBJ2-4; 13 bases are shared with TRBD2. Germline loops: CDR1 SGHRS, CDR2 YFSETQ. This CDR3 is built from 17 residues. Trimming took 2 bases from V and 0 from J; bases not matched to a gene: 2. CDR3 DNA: TGCGCCAGCAGCTTACTAGCGGGGGGGAGAGCCAAAAACATTCAGTACTTC. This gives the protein CASSLLAGGRAKNIQYF.

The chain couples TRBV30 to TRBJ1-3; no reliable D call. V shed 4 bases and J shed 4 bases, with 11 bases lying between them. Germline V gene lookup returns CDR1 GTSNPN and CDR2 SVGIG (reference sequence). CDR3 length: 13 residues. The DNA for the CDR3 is TGTGCCTGGATGAGGGCGCCGGGAAACACCATATATTTT. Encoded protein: CAWMRAPGNTIYF.

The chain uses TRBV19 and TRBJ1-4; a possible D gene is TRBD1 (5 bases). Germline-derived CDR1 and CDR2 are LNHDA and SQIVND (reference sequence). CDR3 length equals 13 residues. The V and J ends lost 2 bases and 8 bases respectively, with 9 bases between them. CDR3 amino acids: CASSIYRREKLFF. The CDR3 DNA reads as TGTGCCAGTAGTATATACAGGCGGGAAAAACTGTTTTTT.

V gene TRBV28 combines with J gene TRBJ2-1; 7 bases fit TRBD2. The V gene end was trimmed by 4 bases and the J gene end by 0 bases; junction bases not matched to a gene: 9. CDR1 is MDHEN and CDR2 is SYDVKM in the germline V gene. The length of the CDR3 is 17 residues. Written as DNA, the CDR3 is TGTGCCAGCAGTTCCTATCATGGCGGGAGCTCCTACAATGAGCAGTTCTTC. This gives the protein CASSSYHGGSSYNEQFF.

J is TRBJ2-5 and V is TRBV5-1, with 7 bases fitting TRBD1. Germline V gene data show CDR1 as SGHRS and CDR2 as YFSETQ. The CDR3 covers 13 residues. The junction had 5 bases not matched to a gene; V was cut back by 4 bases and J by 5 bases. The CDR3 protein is CASSQGGGETQYF. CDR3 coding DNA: TGCGCCAGCAGCCAAGGGGGCGGGGAGACCCAGTACTTC.

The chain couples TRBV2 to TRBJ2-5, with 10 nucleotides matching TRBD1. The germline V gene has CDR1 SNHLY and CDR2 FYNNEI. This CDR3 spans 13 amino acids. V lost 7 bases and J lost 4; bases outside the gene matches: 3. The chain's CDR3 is CASTRDRGETQYF. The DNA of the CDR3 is TGTGCCAGCACCCGGGACAGGGGAGAGACCCAGTACTTC. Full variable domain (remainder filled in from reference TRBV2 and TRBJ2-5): EPEVTQTPSHQVTQMGQEVILRCVPISNHLYFYWYRQILGQKVEFLVSFYNNEISEKSEIFDDQFSVERPDGSNFTLKIRSTKLEDSAMYFCASTRDRGETQYFGPGTRLLVL.

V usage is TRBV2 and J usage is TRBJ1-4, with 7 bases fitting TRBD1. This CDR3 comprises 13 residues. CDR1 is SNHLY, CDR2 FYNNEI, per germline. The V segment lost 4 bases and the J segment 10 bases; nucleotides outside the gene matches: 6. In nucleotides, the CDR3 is TGTGCCAGCAGTGGTGACAGGGAAGGAAAACTGTTTTTT. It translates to CASSGDREGKLFF.

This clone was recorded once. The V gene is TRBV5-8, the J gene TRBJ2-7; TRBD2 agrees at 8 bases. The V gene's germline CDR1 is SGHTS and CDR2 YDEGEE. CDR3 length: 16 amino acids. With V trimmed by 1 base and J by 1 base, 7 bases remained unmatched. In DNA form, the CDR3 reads TGTGCCAGCAGCTTGACAGGCGGGAGGAAATCCTACGAGCAGTACTTC. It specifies CASSLTGGRKSYEQYF.